Listed below are T cell receptor beta chains from one sample, sequenced in a study of OX40 agonist ivuxolimab in advanced cancers. Sequencing used immunoSEQ multiplex PCR; TCRdb keeps in-frame clones, though not all of them. The data contain about 70,000 clones, around 90% of them singletons. The sequences come from CD4+ or CD8+ T cells sorted from blood, collected in a trial of the OX40 agonist ivuxolimab. These receptor sequences come from an adult with an advanced solid tumor such as melanoma, head and neck, liver or kidney cancer. Each CDR3 is given with its conserved first and last residue. The order of the fields is D gene, clone size, V gene, J gene, CDR3 protein, CDR3 DNA. D genes are given only for firm matches. Not all rows give a size; the values are once, few, many and, for expanded clones, a class.

TRBD1,.,TRBV18,TRBJ2-7,CASSLGQGNEQYF,TGTGCCAGCTCACTGGGACAGGGAAACGAGCAGTACTTC
TRBD1,.,TRBV5-6,TRBJ2-7,CASSRDRLSYEQYF,TGTGCCAGCAGCAGGGACAGGCTTTCCTACGAGCAGTACTTC
.,.,TRBV18,TRBJ2-2,CASSPGATNTGELFF,TGTGCCAGCTCACCAGGCGCTACTAACACCGGGGAGCTGTTTTTT
.,.,TRBV5-4,TRBJ1-5,CASSLEGSNQPQHF,TGTGCCAGCAGCTTAGAAGGCTCCAATCAGCCCCAGCATTTT
TRBD2,once,TRBV9,TRBJ2-5,CASSVGLAVQETQYF,TGTGCCAGCAGCGTAGGTCTAGCGGTACAAGAGACCCAGTACTTC
.,once,TRBV11-2,TRBJ1-1,CASSPTGGAGTEAFF,TGTGCCAGCAGCCCGACGGGGGGGGCTGGCACTGAAGCTTTCTTT
.,.,TRBV9,TRBJ2-3,CASSAGWAVTDTQYF,TGTGCCAGCAGCGCAGGCTGGGCGGTCACAGATACGCAGTATTTT
TRBD1,.,TRBV18,TRBJ1-1,CASSPGRQGVMNTEAFF,TGTGCCAGCTCACCAGGTAGACAGGGGGTTATGAACACTGAAGCTTTCTTT
.,.,TRBV27,TRBJ1-1,CASSLFTENTEAFF,TGTGCCAGCAGTTTATTCACCGAGAACACTGAAGCTTTCTTT
.,.,TRBV9,TRBJ1-1,CASSRGGLNTEAFF,TGTGCCAGCAGTCGGGGAGGCTTGAACACTGAAGCTTTCTTT
TRBD1,.,TRBV28,TRBJ2-5,CASRLTYRGRREQYF,TGTGCCAGCAGACTGACCTACAGGGGGCGGAGGGAGCAGTACTTC
TRBD2,once,TRBV7-2,TRBJ2-3,CASSLRTSVPYF,TGTGCCAGCAGCCTACGGACTAGCGTTCCGTATTTT
TRBD1,few,TRBV7-2,TRBJ1-4,CASSLNRGPNEKLFF,TGTGCCAGCAGCTTAAACAGGGGCCCGAATGAAAAACTGTTTTTT
TRBD2,.,TRBV19,TRBJ2-4,CASSITGGENIQYF,TGTGCCAGTAGTATTACCGGGGGGGAAAACATTCAGTACTTC
TRBD1,.,TRBV30,TRBJ1-5,CAWSARQGANQPQHF,TGTGCCTGGAGTGCGAGACAGGGGGCGAATCAGCCCCAGCATTTT
.,.,TRBV7-3,TRBJ2-3,CASSRARDTQYF,TGTGCCAGCAGCCGGGCCCGAGATACGCAGTATTTT
TRBD1,.,TRBV6-1,TRBJ2-1,CASSADDRGVRFF,TGTGCCAGCAGTGCCGACGACAGGGGTGTTCGGTTCTTC
.,.,TRBV28,TRBJ1-4,CASIIRRDTRFGENEKLFF,TGTGCCAGCATTATCAGACGGGACACAAGGTTCGGGGAAAATGAAAAACTGTTTTTT
TRBD2,.,TRBV5-4,TRBJ2-3,CASSLAGGYTDTQYF,TGTGCCAGCAGCTTGGCGGGGGGATACACAGATACGCAGTATTTT
TRBD2,.,TRBV30,TRBJ2-3,CAWTSSGRGDTQYF,TGTGCCTGGACAAGTAGCGGGAGGGGGGATACGCAGTATTTT
TRBD1,.,TRBV19,TRBJ1-1,CASSFGTVGTEAFF,TGTGCCAGTAGTTTCGGGACAGTAGGAACTGAAGCTTTCTTT
.,.,TRBV28,TRBJ2-3,CASSSPKTDTQYF,TGTGCCAGCAGTTCCCCGAAAACAGATACGCAGTATTTT
.,.,TRBV2,TRBJ1-4,CASSARGGAGTQNEKLFF,TGTGCCAGCAGCGCCCGGGGGGGGGCTGGAACACAGAATGAAAAACTGTTTTTT
TRBD2,.,TRBV5-1,TRBJ2-3,CASRASGLSTDTQYF,TGCGCCAGCAGAGCTAGCGGACTAAGCACAGATACGCAGTATTTT
.,.,TRBV18,TRBJ2-3,CASSPPADTQYF,TGTGCCAGCTCACCACCCGCAGATACGCAGTATTTT
TRBD1,once,TRBV4-2,TRBJ1-3,CASSQKLGQPGSGNTIYF,TGTGCCAGCAGCCAAAAATTGGGACAGCCGGGCTCTGGAAACACCATATATTTT
TRBD1,.,TRBV5-4,TRBJ2-3,CASSSKTGADTQYF,TGTGCCAGCAGCTCCAAGACAGGGGCAGATACGCAGTATTTT